The 6 T cell receptor beta chains presented below share a single source sample, sequenced in a study of blood T cell repertoires in COVID-19. Some clones are missing from TCRdb's copy, which holds only in-frame ones; the method was immunoSEQ multiplex PCR. The table includes roughly 160,000 clones, around nine tenths detected once. Input material: peripheral blood. All receptors come from a man aged 55-75 years with COVID-19, enrolled during active disease.

The count of this clone is one. The chain recombines TRBV29-1 with TRBJ1-1, with D unresolved. The CDR3 has 12 amino acids. Trimming took off 5 bases at V and 1 base at J, with 8 bases between the two ends. The germline CDR1 and CDR2 sequences are SQVTM and ANQGSEA. The CDR3, as DNA: TGCAGCGTTTGCCCAGGGAACACTGAAGCTTTCTTT. It specifies CSVCPGNTEAFF.

The V gene is TRBV7-2, the J gene TRBJ2-2; 10 bases agree with TRBD1. CDR1 and CDR2 from the germline V gene are SGHTA and FQGNSA. CDR3 length: 18 residues. The V and J ends lost 2 bases and 7 bases, in that order; junction bases with no gene match: 13. The CDR3 loop is CASSLKFWGTGASGELFF. The CDR3 DNA reads as TGTGCCAGCAGCTTAAAGTTTTGGGGGACAGGGGCGAGCGGGGAGCTGTTTTTT.

This clone appeared a single time. The CDR3 bases are TGCGCCAGCAGCCAAGGTTCGACAGGGCGGACACCCCTCCACTTT. It is translated as CASSQGSTGRTPLHF. The chain uses TRBV4-3 and TRBJ1-6, with 7 positions matching TRBD1. V dropped 1 base and J dropped 11; count of bases not matched to a gene: 8. CDR3 length: 15 residues. Germline V lookup: CDR1 LGHNA, CDR2 YSLEER.

The chain employs TRBV6-5 and TRBJ1-4; D unresolved. Germline lookup yields CDR1 MNHEY and CDR2 SVGAGI. The V end lost 6 bases, the J end lost 7 bases, and 18 bases lay between the germline ends. The length of the CDR3 is 15 residues. CDR3 amino acids: CASRQETRAGEKLFF. DNA of the CDR3: TGTGCCAGCAGGCAAGAGACACGGGCGGGTGAAAAACTGTTTTTT.

This chain connects TRBV7-9 to TRBJ2-7; D might be TRBD1 (5 bases). The CDR3 is 12 residues long. Per germline, CDR1 SEHNR and CDR2 FQNEAQ (reference sequence). Trimming removed 2 bases from V and 3 bases from J, with 5 bases in between. As DNA, the CDR3 is TGTGCCAGCAGCTTAAGGGGCTACGAGCAGTACTTC. It translates to CASSLRGYEQYF.

V usage is TRBV18 and J usage is TRBJ1-4; D is possibly TRBD1 (5 bases). The V gene's germline CDR1 is KGHSH and CDR2 LQKENI. V gave up 1 base and J gave up 12 bases, with 12 bases separating them. This CDR3 region has 13 residues. The CDR3 DNA sequence: TGTGCCAGCTCACCACTCGAGGCGGGGGAACTGTTTTTT. It yields the protein CASSPLEAGELFF.